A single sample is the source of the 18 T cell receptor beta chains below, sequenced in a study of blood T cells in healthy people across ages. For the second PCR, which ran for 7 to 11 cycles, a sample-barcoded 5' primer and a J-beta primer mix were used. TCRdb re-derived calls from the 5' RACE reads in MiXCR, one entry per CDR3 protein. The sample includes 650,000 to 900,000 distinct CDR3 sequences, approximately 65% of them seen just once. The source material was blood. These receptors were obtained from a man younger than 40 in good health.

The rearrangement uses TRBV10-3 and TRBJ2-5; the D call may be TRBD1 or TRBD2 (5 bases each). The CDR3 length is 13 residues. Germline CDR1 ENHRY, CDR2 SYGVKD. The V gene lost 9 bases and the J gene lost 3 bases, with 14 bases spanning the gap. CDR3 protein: CAMVRDVKETQYF. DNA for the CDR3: TGTGCCATGGTAAGGGACGTTAAAGAGACCCAGTACTTC.

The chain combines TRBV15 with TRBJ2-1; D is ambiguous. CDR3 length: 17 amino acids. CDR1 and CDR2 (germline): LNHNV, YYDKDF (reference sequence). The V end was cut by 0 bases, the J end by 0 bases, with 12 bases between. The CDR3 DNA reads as TGTGCCACCAGCAGAGATCCCGGCCCACGCTCCTACAATGAGCAGTTCTTC. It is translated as CATSRDPGPRSYNEQFF.

The CDR3 nucleotides read TGCAGTGCTAGAGATATGGCGGTCTCCTACAATGAGCAGTTCTTC. Translation: CSARDMAVSYNEQFF. V gene TRBV20-1 combines with J gene TRBJ2-1; D is uncertain. Trimming pared 0 bases from V and 0 bases from J, leaving 9 bases between. Germline CDR1 and CDR2: DFQATT and SNEGSKA (reference sequence). The CDR3 has 15 amino acids.

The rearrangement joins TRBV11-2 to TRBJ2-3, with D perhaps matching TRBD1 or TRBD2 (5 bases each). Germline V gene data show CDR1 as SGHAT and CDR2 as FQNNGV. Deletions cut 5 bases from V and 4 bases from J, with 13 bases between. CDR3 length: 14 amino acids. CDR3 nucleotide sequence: TGTGCCAGCAGCCCCCTGTGGGACCCAGATACGCAGTATTTT. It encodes CASSPLWDPDTQYF.

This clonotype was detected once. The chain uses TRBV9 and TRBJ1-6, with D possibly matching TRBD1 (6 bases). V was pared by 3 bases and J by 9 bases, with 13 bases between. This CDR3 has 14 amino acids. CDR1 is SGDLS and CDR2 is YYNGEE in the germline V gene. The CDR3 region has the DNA TGTGCCAGCAGCGCCTCAGGGGACCCTTCACCCCTCCACTTT. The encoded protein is CASSASGDPSPLHF.

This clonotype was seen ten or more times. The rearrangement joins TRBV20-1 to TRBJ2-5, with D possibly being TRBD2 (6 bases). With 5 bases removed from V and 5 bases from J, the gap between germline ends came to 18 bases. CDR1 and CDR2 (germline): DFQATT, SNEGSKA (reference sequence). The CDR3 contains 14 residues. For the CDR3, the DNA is TGCAGTGCTTCCCGGGACTCGAAGGGGGAGACCCAGTACTTC. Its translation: CSASRDSKGETQYF.

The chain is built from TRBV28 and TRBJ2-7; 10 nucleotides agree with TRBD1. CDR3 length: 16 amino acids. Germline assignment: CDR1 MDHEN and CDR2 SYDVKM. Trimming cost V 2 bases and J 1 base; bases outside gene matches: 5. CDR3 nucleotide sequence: TGTGCCAGCAGTTTAGTGGGACAGGGGTGGTCCTACGAGCAGTACTTC. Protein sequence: CASSLVGQGWSYEQYF.

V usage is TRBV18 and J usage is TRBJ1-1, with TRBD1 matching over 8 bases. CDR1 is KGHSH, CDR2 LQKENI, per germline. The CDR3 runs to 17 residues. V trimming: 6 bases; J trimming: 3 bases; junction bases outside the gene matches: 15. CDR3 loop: CASSRRIPDRDDTEAFF. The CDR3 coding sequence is TGTGCCAGCTCGCGACGGATCCCGGACAGGGATGACACTGAAGCTTTCTTT.

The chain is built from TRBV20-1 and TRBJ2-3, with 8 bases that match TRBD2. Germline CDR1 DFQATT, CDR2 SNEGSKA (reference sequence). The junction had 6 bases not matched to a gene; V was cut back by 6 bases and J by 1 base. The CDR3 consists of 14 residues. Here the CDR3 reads CSASSGGGTDTQYF. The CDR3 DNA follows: TGCAGTGCATCCTCGGGGGGGGGCACAGATACGCAGTATTTT.

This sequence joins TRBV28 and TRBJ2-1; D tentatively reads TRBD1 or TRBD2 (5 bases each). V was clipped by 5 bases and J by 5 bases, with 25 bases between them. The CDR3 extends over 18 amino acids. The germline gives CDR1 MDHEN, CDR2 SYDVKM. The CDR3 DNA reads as TGTGCCAGCAGTCTCCCGCCCGGTTGGGGTCGAGGGGACAATGAGCAGTTCTTC. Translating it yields CASSLPPGWGRGDNEQFF.

This chain's CDR3 is CASSSGTLRDTQYF. The CDR3 nucleotides read TGTGCCAGCAGCTCCGGGACCTTGAGAGATACGCAGTATTTT. The chain combines TRBV9 with TRBJ2-3; either TRBD1 or TRBD2 may fit D (5 bases each). Germline CDR1 SGDLS, CDR2 YYNGEE. The V end lost 4 bases, the J end lost 5 bases, and 14 bases lay between the germline ends. The CDR3 is 14 residues long.

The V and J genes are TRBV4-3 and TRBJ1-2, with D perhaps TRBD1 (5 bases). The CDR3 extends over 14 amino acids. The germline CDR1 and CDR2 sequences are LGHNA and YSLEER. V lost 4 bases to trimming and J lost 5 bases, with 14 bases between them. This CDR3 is CASSRRDGNYGYTF. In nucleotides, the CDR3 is TGCGCCAGCAGCCGCCGGGACGGAAATTATGGCTACACCTTC.

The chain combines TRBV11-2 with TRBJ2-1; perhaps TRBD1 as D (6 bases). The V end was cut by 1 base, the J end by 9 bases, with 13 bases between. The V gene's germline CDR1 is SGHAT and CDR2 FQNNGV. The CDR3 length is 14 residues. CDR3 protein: CASSLVGAFSEQFF. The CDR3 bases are TGTGCCAGCAGCTTAGTGGGGGCGTTTAGTGAGCAGTTCTTC.

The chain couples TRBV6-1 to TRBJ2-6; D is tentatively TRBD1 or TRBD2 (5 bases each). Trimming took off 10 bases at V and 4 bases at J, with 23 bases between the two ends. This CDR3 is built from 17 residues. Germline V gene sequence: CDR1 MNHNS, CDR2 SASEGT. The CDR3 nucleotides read TGTGCCACCAAGTGGCTCGGGACCTCGGGAGGGGCCAACGTCCTGACTTTC. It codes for CATKWLGTSGGANVLTF.

In nucleotides, the CDR3 is TGTGCCAGCAGCGTAAATCTTAGCCCCTCTGGGGCCAACGTCCTGACTTTC. Translation: CASSVNLSPSGANVLTF. The chain links TRBV9 to TRBJ2-6; D gene uncertain. Trimming removed 1 base from V and 0 bases from J, with 11 bases in between. CDR1 SGDLS and CDR2 YYNGEE come from the germline V gene. The CDR3 runs to 17 residues.

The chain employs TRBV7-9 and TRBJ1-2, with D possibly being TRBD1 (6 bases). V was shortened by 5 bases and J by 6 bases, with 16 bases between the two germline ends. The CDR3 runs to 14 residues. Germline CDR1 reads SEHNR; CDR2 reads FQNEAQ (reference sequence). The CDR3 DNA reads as TGTGCCAGCAGCCCATTTACAGGGAACGATGGCTACACCTTC. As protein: CASSPFTGNDGYTF.

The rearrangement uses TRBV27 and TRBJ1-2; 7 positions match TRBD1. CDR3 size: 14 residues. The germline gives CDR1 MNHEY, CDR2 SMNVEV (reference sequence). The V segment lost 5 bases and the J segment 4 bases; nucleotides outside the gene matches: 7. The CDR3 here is CASSLLTGSYGYTF. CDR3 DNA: TGTGCCAGCAGTCTATTGACAGGGAGCTATGGCTACACCTTC.

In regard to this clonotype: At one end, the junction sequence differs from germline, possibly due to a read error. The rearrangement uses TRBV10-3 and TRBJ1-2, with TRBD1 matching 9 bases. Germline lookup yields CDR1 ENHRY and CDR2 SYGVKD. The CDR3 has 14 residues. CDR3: CAISEGTGISGCTF. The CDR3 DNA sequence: TGTGCCATCAGTGAGGGGACAGGGATATCTGGCTGCACCTTC.